This is a list of T cell receptor beta chains from one sample in a study of T cell changes during pregnancy in multiple sclerosis. The data were produced by immunoSEQ multiplex PCR, yet TCRdb's version contains in-frame clones alone and is incomplete. The table has about 40,000 clones, about 87% seen once. The sample in question was CD4+ T cells from peripheral blood mononuclear cells, obtained in the second trimester of pregnancy. The receptor source for this set is a female donor with multiple sclerosis, enrolled in a pregnancy study. The CDR3 runs from the conserved cysteine through the conserved F or W. D genes are given only for firm matches.

J gene	D gene	V gene	CDR3 protein	CDR3 DNA
TRBJ1-1	-	TRBV28	CASSRQVQNTEAFF	TGTGCCAGCAGTCGACAGGTCCAAAACACTGAAGCTTTCTTT
TRBJ2-1	TRBD2	TRBV25-1	CASSEYGLAGPSINEQFF	TGTGCCAGCAGTGAATATGGGCTAGCGGGCCCTTCAATCAATGAGCAGTTCTTC
TRBJ2-1	-	TRBV19	CASSVHGTQKRINEQFF	TGTGCCAGTAGTGTCCACGGGACACAAAAACGGATCAATGAGCAGTTCTTC
TRBJ2-7	-	TRBV5-4	CASSLRGISYEQYF	TGTGCCAGCAGCTTGCGGGGGATAAGCTACGAGCAGTACTTC
TRBJ2-6	-	TRBV11-2	CASSWEWSGANVLTF	TGTGCCAGCAGCTGGGAGTGGTCTGGGGCCAACGTCCTGACTTTC
TRBJ1-3	TRBD1	TRBV5-4	CASSLEGAAGNTIYF	TGTGCCAGCAGCTTAGAGGGGGCGGCTGGAAACACCATATATTTT
TRBJ1-1	TRBD1	TRBV11-1	CASSWGQWNTEAFF	TGTGCCAGCAGCTGGGGACAGTGGAACACTGAAGCTTTCTTT
TRBJ2-5	-	TRBV27	CASSYGKGSETQYF	TGTGCCAGCAGTTATGGCAAGGGGTCCGAGACCCAGTACTTC
TRBJ1-4	TRBD1	TRBV2	CASRDRGKLFF	TGTGCCAGCCGGGACAGGGGAAAACTGTTTTTT
TRBJ2-3	-	TRBV2	CASTREPPSDTQYF	TGTGCCAGCACACGGGAACCCCCGTCGGATACGCAGTATTTT
TRBJ1-1	-	TRBV11-2	CASSLGEKNTEAFF	TGTGCCAGCAGCTTAGGTGAGAAGAACACTGAAGCTTTCTTT
TRBJ2-1	-	TRBV25-1	CASRGGSEEFF	TGTGCCAGCCGGGGAGGTTCCGAGGAGTTCTTC
TRBJ2-1	TRBD2	TRBV9	CASSVDLLAGVRNEQFF	TGTGCCAGCAGCGTAGACCTTCTAGCGGGAGTTCGCAATGAGCAGTTCTTC
TRBJ2-1	TRBD2	TRBV19	CASSILAGGSGNEQFF	TGTGCCAGTAGTATACTAGCGGGAGGTTCCGGCAATGAGCAGTTCTTC
TRBJ2-7	-	TRBV5-6	CASSLYRGIAYEQYF	TGTGCCAGCAGCTTGTATCGGGGTATTGCCTACGAGCAGTACTTC
TRBJ2-7	TRBD1	TRBV5-1	CASSLSQGATEQYF	TGCGCCAGCAGCTTGTCCCAGGGGGCGACCGAGCAGTACTTC